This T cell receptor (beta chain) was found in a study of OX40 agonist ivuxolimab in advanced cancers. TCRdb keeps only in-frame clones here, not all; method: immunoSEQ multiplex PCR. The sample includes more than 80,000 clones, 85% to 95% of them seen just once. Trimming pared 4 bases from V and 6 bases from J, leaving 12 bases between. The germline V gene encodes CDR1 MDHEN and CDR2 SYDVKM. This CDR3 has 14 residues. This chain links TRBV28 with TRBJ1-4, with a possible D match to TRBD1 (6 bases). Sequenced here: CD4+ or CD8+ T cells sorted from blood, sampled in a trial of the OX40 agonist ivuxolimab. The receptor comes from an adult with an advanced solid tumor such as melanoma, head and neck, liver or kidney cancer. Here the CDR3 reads CASSSGGGDEKLFF. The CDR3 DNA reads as TGTGCCAGCAGTTCGGGAGGGGGGGATGAAAAACTGTTTTTT.